This T cell receptor (beta chain) derives from a study of control samples from healthy donors and cancer patients. Only in-frame clones appear in the TCRdb table, and some are missing; sequencing was by immunoSEQ multiplex PCR. The repertoire has 200,000 or so clones, around 93% of them found once; the top ten carry less than 2%. CDR1 is KGHSH, CDR2 LQKENI, per germline. V lost 0 bases and J 4 bases, leaving 8 bases between the germline ends. CDR3 size: 14 residues. Sequencing used blood. The receptor's source is a man younger than 45 in good health. The chain carries TRBV18 and TRBJ2-3; D remains ambiguous. CDR3 coding DNA: TGTGCCAGCTCACCACCGGCGCTTTCAGATACGCAGTATTTT. Protein: CASSPPALSDTQYF.